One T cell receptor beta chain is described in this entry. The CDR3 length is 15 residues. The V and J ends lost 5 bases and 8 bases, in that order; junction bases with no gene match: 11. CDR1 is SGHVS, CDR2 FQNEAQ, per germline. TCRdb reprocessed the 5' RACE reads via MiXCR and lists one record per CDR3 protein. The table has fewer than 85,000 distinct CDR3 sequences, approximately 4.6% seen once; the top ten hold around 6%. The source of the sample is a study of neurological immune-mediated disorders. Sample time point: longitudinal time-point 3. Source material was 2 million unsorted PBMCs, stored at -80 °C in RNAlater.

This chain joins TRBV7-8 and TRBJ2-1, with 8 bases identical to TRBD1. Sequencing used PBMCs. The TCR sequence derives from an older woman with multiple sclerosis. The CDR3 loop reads CASSLRQGNIYEQFF. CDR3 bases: TGTGCCAGCAGCCTCCGACAGGGGAATATATATGAGCAGTTCTTC.